The 12 T cell receptor beta chains below all came from one sample that was sequenced in a study of T-cell reconstitution after alpha-beta-depleted transplantation in children (TCRdb year 2016). The library was generated by PCR. Sequencer: Illumina HiSeq 2500. TCR library preparation used molecular barcoding, with unique molecular identifiers applied to normalize quantification of the TCRbeta repertoire. The public reads were quality trimmed at Q25 with fastp and then assembled into clones with MiXCR by TCRdb, keeping productive beta chains. When rows share a CDR3 protein, they turn into one entry using the most common DNA and genes. The sample table holds fewer than 1 million distinct CDR3 sequences, of which 15% to 20% were seen once. 5% of the sample comes from the top ten. The treatment or condition tag for this specimen amounts to: allogeneic hematopoietic cell transplantation with graft depleted of TCRalphabeta T cells and CD19 B cells.

The sequencing here drew on PBMCs, mostly from graft donor cells, taken 360 days after TCRalphabeta/CD19-depleted stem cell transplant. The receptors stem from a male patient under 18 who had a stem cell transplant for acute lymphoblastic leukemia, so the T cells may come from the graft donor.

V gene TRBV9 combines with J gene TRBJ2-1; 10 positions match TRBD2. This CDR3 is built from 16 residues. Trimming at V came to 3 bases and at J to 4 bases, leaving 7 bases not matched to a gene. The V gene's germline CDR1 is SGDLS and CDR2 YYNGEE. The chain's CDR3 is CASSAPGTSDYNEQFF. Here the CDR3 DNA reads TGTGCCAGCAGCGCCCCCGGGACTAGCGATTACAATGAGCAGTTCTTC. The variable domain in full, completed from reference TRBV9 and TRBJ2-1, reads DSGVTQTPKHLITATGQRVTLRCSPRSGDLSVYWYQQSLDQGLQFLIQYYNGEERAKGNILERFSAQQFPDLHSELNLSSLELGDSALYFCASSAPGTSDYNEQFFGPGTRLTVL.

The sample holds many counts of this clonotype. The chain has TRBV4-1 and TRBJ2-1; 10 nucleotides agree with TRBD1. Germline CDR1 reads MGHRA; CDR2 reads YSYEKL. The CDR3 sequence is 17 residues long. Trimming took 4 bases from V and 6 from J; bases not matched to a gene: 12. The CDR3: CASSPLLGQGVFNEQFF. The DNA of the CDR3 is TGCGCCAGCAGCCCACTACTAGGACAGGGGGTCTTCAATGAGCAGTTCTTC.

This clonotype was detected a few times. Written as DNA, the CDR3 is TGTGCCAGCAGTTACTCTTCGTGGGGGCCCGTTAGCACAGATACGCAGTATTTT. Its translation is CASSYSSWGPVSTDTQYF. The chain links TRBV6-5 to TRBJ2-3; a possible D gene is TRBD1 (6 bases). Germline V gene lookup returns CDR1 MNHEY and CDR2 SVGAGI. This CDR3 has 18 amino acids. The V end lost 0 bases, the J end lost 0 bases, and 16 bases lay between the germline ends.

At least ten counts were recorded for this clonotype. The chain links TRBV5-6 to TRBJ1-5, with D unclear. Germline lookup yields CDR1 SGHDT and CDR2 YYEEEE. This CDR3 comprises 12 residues. Trimming took 0 bases from V and 3 from J, leaving 1 base between them. CDR3 sequence: CASSLDNQPQHF. The CDR3 DNA reads TGTGCCAGCAGCTTGGACAATCAGCCCCAGCATTTT.

The genes are TRBV20-1 and TRBJ2-1, with D uncertain. Looked up from germline, CDR1 is DFQATT and CDR2 is SNEGSKA (reference sequence). V was trimmed by 5 bases and J by 1 base, leaving 9 bases between them. The CDR3 extends over 13 amino acids. CDR3 region: CSAGHLSYNEQFF. CDR3 nucleotides: TGCAGTGCTGGGCACTTATCCTACAATGAGCAGTTCTTC.

Worth noting for this clonotype: Likely a read error: the CDR3 ends without its conserved phenylalanine or tryptophan. The rearrangement links TRBV29-1 to TRBJ1-5; D unresolved. V was pared by 6 bases and J by 0 bases, with 9 bases between. This CDR3 comprises 13 residues. Germline values: CDR1 SQVTM, CDR2 ANQGSEA. DNA of the CDR3: TGCAGCGTCCTAGTGGTTAGCAATCAGCCCCAGCATCTT. Its protein is CSVLVVSNQPQHL.

This clonotype was counted a few times. The V call is TRBV5-1, the J call TRBJ2-5; tentative D call: TRBD1 (6 bases). This CDR3 has 13 residues. V lost 6 bases and J lost 4, with 13 bases in between. Per the germline V gene, CDR1 is SGHRS and CDR2 is YFSETQ. The DNA of the CDR3 is TGCGCCAGCACAGGGGCAGGACTAGAGACCCAGTACTTC. Its translation is CASTGAGLETQYF.

This clonotype occurred a few times. V is TRBV20-1 and J is TRBJ2-1; no clear D. V shed 1 base and J shed 15 bases, with 16 bases lying between them. The CDR3 is made up of 12 amino acids. CDR1 is DFQATT, CDR2 SNEGSKA, per germline (reference sequence). CDR3 region: CSARARGRGPFF. In nucleotides, the CDR3 is TGCAGTGCTAGAGCGCGCGGCCGAGGTCCGTTCTTC.

The chain joins TRBV12-3 or TRBV12-4 to TRBJ1-2; weak D call: TRBD1 (6 bases). This CDR3 has 13 amino acids. Trimming left V 4 bases short and J 2 bases short, with 8 bases between. CDR3 DNA: TGTGCCAGCAGTTGGGGGCTGAACTATGGCTACACCTTC. Translating it yields CASSWGLNYGYTF.

This clonotype occurred many times. The J gene is TRBJ2-7, the V gene TRBV7-9, with 7 positions matching TRBD1. CDR1 is SEHNR, CDR2 FQNEAQ, per germline (reference sequence). This CDR3 comprises 14 residues. The ends lost 5 bases at V and 2 bases at J; junction bases unmatched: 6. CDR3 sequence: CASSPTGTAYEQYF. The CDR3 DNA is TGTGCCAGCAGCCCTACCGGGACAGCCTACGAGCAGTACTTC.

The chain employs TRBV2 and TRBJ1-5; 9 bases fit TRBD1. The junction had 0 bases not matched to a gene; V was cut back by 4 bases and J by 2 bases. This CDR3 region has 14 residues. The germline gives CDR1 SNHLY, CDR2 FYNNEI. CDR3 residues: CASSGDRGNQPQHF. In nucleotides, the CDR3 is TGTGCCAGCAGTGGGGACAGGGGCAATCAGCCCCAGCATTTT. Variable domain in full (rest from reference TRBV2 and TRBJ1-5): EPEVTQTPSHQVTQMGQEVILRCVPISNHLYFYWYRQILGQKVEFLVSFYNNEISEKSEIFDDQFSVERPDGSNFTLKIRSTKLEDSAMYFCASSGDRGNQPQHFGDGTRLSIL.

This clonotype was seen only a few times. The rearrangement joins TRBV5-1 to TRBJ2-7; no firm D call. The germline V and J ends were trimmed by 0 bases and 4 bases, with 8 bases remaining between them. Germline V lookup: CDR1 SGHRS, CDR2 YFSETQ. This CDR3 region has 13 residues. CDR3: CASSLDYLYEQYF. The CDR3 coding sequence is TGCGCCAGCAGCTTGGATTACTTGTACGAGCAGTACTTC. Drawing the rest from reference TRBV5-1 and TRBJ2-7, the complete variable domain is KAGVTQTPRYLIKTRGQQVTLSCSPISGHRSVSWYQQTPGQGLQFLFEYFSETQRNKGNFPGRFSGRQFSNSRSEMNVSTLELGDSALYLCASSLDYLYEQYFGPGTRLTVT.